This is a list of T cell receptor beta chains from one sample in a study of blood T cell repertoires in COVID-19. Only in-frame clones appear in the TCRdb table, and some are missing; sequencing was by immunoSEQ multiplex PCR. This sample has 45,000 to 55,000 clones; approximately 82% occur once, and the top ten carry under 6.5%. Sequencing was performed on PBMCs or T cells enriched from blood (not recorded which). Receptor source: a woman aged 45 to 65 with acute COVID-19. Both conserved end residues are part of each CDR3. A D gene is named only where the DNA matches it firmly.

v_call: TRBV21-1; cdr3_length: 15; d_call: NA; cdr3_aa: CASSARGTGGYEQYF
v_call: TRBV4-2; cdr3_length: 15; d_call: NA; cdr3_aa: CASSQDPSYNSPLHF
v_call: TRBV6-4; cdr3_length: 15; d_call: TRBD1; cdr3_aa: CASSAGTAQNYGYTF
v_call: TRBV7-2; cdr3_length: 14; d_call: TRBD1; cdr3_aa: CASSLRGLGQPQHF
v_call: TRBV15; cdr3_length: 15; d_call: NA; cdr3_aa: CATSRDSGSTDTQYF
v_call: TRBV7-8; cdr3_length: 14; d_call: NA; cdr3_aa: CASSTLRGNYGYTF
v_call: TRBV9; cdr3_length: 16; d_call: TRBD2; cdr3_aa: CASSVGTSEYMNEQFF
v_call: TRBV4-2; cdr3_length: 15; d_call: TRBD2; cdr3_aa: CASSQGGGGVNEQYF
v_call: TRBV18; cdr3_length: 16; d_call: TRBD2; cdr3_aa: CASSPVQRGGTYEQYF
v_call: TRBV2; cdr3_length: 13; d_call: NA; cdr3_aa: CASKTGSFSEQYF
v_call: TRBV19; cdr3_length: 14; d_call: NA; cdr3_aa: CASTPWREVTEAFF
v_call: TRBV6-5; cdr3_length: 15; d_call: NA; cdr3_aa: CASRTSGSYNSPLHF
v_call: TRBV27; cdr3_length: 17; d_call: TRBD1; cdr3_aa: CASSPDYDRGQGTEAFF
v_call: TRBV20-1; cdr3_length: 15; d_call: NA; cdr3_aa: CSASNYPREYNEQFF
v_call: TRBV11-2; cdr3_length: 16; d_call: NA; cdr3_aa: CASSLDLGSHIYEQYF
v_call: TRBV9; cdr3_length: 15; d_call: TRBD2; cdr3_aa: CARSGRGGATGELFF
v_call: TRBV7-6; cdr3_length: 16; d_call: TRBD2; cdr3_aa: CASSPGTRTNTGELFF
v_call: TRBV2; cdr3_length: 13; d_call: NA; cdr3_aa: CASSERQVYGYTF
v_call: TRBV4-2; cdr3_length: 15; d_call: NA; cdr3_aa: CASSQAGERIYEQYF
v_call: TRBV28; cdr3_length: 15; d_call: TRBD1; cdr3_aa: CASRTDREGVTEAFF
v_call: TRBV5-4; cdr3_length: 12; d_call: NA; cdr3_aa: CASSFEHQPQHF
v_call: TRBV14; cdr3_length: 15; d_call: TRBD2; cdr3_aa: CASSQDRGVPHEQYF
v_call: TRBV5-1; cdr3_length: 13; d_call: TRBD1; cdr3_aa: CASSRDREGTQYF
v_call: TRBV18; cdr3_length: 13; d_call: NA; cdr3_aa: CASLESRNTEAFF
v_call: TRBV6-5; cdr3_length: 16; d_call: NA; cdr3_aa: CASSYLGGGSGNTIYF
v_call: TRBV28; cdr3_length: 14; d_call: TRBD2; cdr3_aa: CASRIGGARETQYF
v_call: TRBV11-3; cdr3_length: 14; d_call: NA; cdr3_aa: CASSLGPGATEAFF
v_call: TRBV5-4; cdr3_length: 14; d_call: TRBD2; cdr3_aa: CASSGRGSTDTQYF
v_call: TRBV5-4; cdr3_length: 14; d_call: TRBD1; cdr3_aa: CASSSGTDHEKLFF
v_call: TRBV14; cdr3_length: 13; d_call: NA; cdr3_aa: CASSQVGVTKQYF